The 30 T cell receptor beta chains below come from one sample, sequenced in a study of CD8 T cells in ankylosing spondylitis. TCRdb reprocessed the 5' RACE reads via MiXCR and lists one record per CDR3 protein. Seen here are about 540,000 distinct CDR3 sequences, 10% to 15% observed once, and the top ten hold around 6.8%. No cognate antigen is known for these TCRs. Regarding the study as a whole: Ankylosing spondylitis blood seemed to carry a telltale TCR beta motif made of fewer than ten highly homologous variants.

The sequenced sample consisted of blood, either unsorted or a sorted T cell fraction (not recorded which). The receptors here all came from a male donor with ankylosing spondylitis.

The J gene is TRBJ2-3, the V gene TRBV24-1; 14 nucleotides line up with TRBD2. Germline CDR1 is KGHDR and CDR2 is SFDVKD. The CDR3 totals 19 residues. V dropped 4 bases and J dropped 0; count of bases not matched to a gene: 8. DNA for the CDR3: TGTGCCACCAGTGAACCGGGACTAGCGGGAGAACCTAGCACAGATACGCAGTATTTT. Encoded protein: CATSEPGLAGEPSTDTQYF.

This chain connects TRBV13 to TRBJ1-6, with 8 bases fitting TRBD1. The CDR3 sequence is 14 residues long. Per the germline V gene, CDR1 is PRHDT and CDR2 is FYEKMQ (reference sequence). V shed 4 bases, J shed 8 bases, and the junction held 4 bases outside the gene matches. The CDR3: CASSSTGADSPLHF. The CDR3 region has the DNA TGTGCCAGCAGCTCGACAGGGGCAGATTCACCCCTCCACTTT. Together with reference TRBV13 and TRBJ1-6, the CDR3 gives the full variable domain: AAGVIQSPRHLIKEKRETATLKCYPIPRHDTVYWYQQGPGQDPQFLISFYEKMQSDKGSIPDRFSAQQFSDYHSELNMSSLELGDSALYFCASSSTGADSPLHFGNGTRLTVT.

The sample holds many counts of this clonotype. CDR3 protein: CSVEGGDSAPPDTQYF. The CDR3 DNA reads as TGCAGCGTTGAGGGGGGGGACAGTGCCCCTCCAGATACGCAGTATTTT. The gene calls are TRBV29-1 and TRBJ2-3; possibly TRBD1 or TRBD2 for D (7 bases each). CDR1 and CDR2 from the germline V gene are SQVTM and ANQGSEA. Trimming shortened V by 3 bases and J by 4 bases, and 20 bases separated the two germline ends. The CDR3 runs 16 residues.

This clonotype was seen repeatedly, ten times or more. The CDR3 protein is CASSEHSVYGYTF. For the CDR3, the DNA is TGTGCCAGCAGTGAACACAGTGTCTATGGCTACACCTTC. The rearrangement joins TRBV6-1 to TRBJ1-2, with D uncertain. Trimming removed 2 bases from V and 4 bases from J, with 8 bases in between. The V gene's germline CDR1 is MNHNS and CDR2 SASEGT. The CDR3 runs to 13 residues.

CDR3: CASTREHNEQFF. CDR3 nucleotides: TGTGCCAGCACTCGGGAGCACAATGAGCAGTTCTTC. V usage is TRBV2 and J usage is TRBJ2-1; TRBD2 is a possible D gene (6 bases). CDR3 size: 12 residues. CDR1 is SNHLY and CDR2 is FYNNEI in the germline V gene. The V and J ends lost 7 bases and 5 bases respectively, with 9 bases between them.

This clonotype came up a few times. The chain links TRBV27 to TRBJ1-5; D gene ambiguous. Germline loops: CDR1 MNHEY, CDR2 SMNVEV (reference sequence). Deletions cut 6 bases from V and 1 base from J, with 13 bases between. CDR3 length equals 15 residues. The CDR3 reads CASSREGISNQPQHF. CDR3 coding DNA: TGTGCCAGCAGCCGCGAAGGTATAAGCAATCAGCCCCAGCATTTT.

This clonotype was observed a few times. V is TRBV18 and J is TRBJ2-7; 8 positions agree with TRBD1. V lost 6 bases to trimming and J lost 4 bases; unmatched junction nucleotides: 14. The CDR3 totals 16 residues. From germline, CDR1 is KGHSH and CDR2 LQKENI. CDR3 in amino acids: CASSLRSGGDGYEQYV. Here the CDR3 DNA reads TGTGCCAGCTCCTTAAGATCAGGGGGCGATGGGTACGAGCAGTACGTC.

This clonotype showed up just a few times. The V and J genes are TRBV12-3 or TRBV12-4 and TRBJ2-1; 10 bases match TRBD2. The CDR3 sequence is 12 residues long. The V and J ends lost 6 bases and 16 bases, in that order; junction bases with no gene match: 9. The CDR3 region is CASSPTSGRHFF. For the CDR3, the DNA is TGTGCCAGCAGCCCGACTAGCGGGCGGCATTTCTTC.

The chain is built from TRBV20-1 and TRBJ2-4; unclear D gene. Germline CDR1 and CDR2: DFQATT and SNEGSKA (reference sequence). The V end lost 6 bases, the J end lost 1 base, and 13 bases lay between the germline ends. The CDR3 sequence is 14 residues long. Here the CDR3 reads CSAPPRWAKNIQYF. CDR3 DNA: TGCAGTGCACCCCCTCGGTGGGCCAAAAACATTCAGTACTTC.

The chain joins TRBV18 to TRBJ2-2; D gene unclear. Looked up from germline, CDR1 is KGHSH and CDR2 is LQKENI. Trimming took 4 bases from V and 1 from J, leaving 7 bases between them. The length of the CDR3 is 14 residues. The CDR3 loop reads CASSQERNTGELFF. In DNA, the CDR3 is TGTGCCAGCTCACAAGAGCGGAACACCGGGGAGCTGTTTTTT.

CDR3 in amino acids: CASSVQGGTGETQYF. The CDR3 nucleotides read TGTGCCAGCAGTGTCCAGGGGGGGACTGGAGAGACCCAGTACTTC. The chain carries TRBV2 and TRBJ2-5, with D perhaps TRBD1 or TRBD2 (7 bases each). The CDR3 covers 15 residues. Trimming took 4 bases from V and 4 from J, leaving 16 bases between them. From germline, CDR1 is SNHLY and CDR2 FYNNEI.

This clonotype showed up many times. The CDR3 protein is CASSSGVAGAPRRETQYF. The CDR3 coding sequence is TGTGCCAGCAGCTCCGGGGTAGCGGGAGCCCCGAGGAGAGAGACCCAGTACTTC. V is TRBV5-6 and J is TRBJ2-5; TRBD2 matches 9 bases. The germline gives CDR1 SGHDT, CDR2 YYEEEE. The CDR3 runs 18 residues. Losses at the gene ends were 3 bases for V and 4 bases for J; bases not matched to a gene: 16.

The chain is built from TRBV15 and TRBJ1-2, with TRBD1 matching 7 bases. Trimming took 0 bases from V and 5 from J; bases not matched to a gene: 15. CDR3 length: 18 amino acids. Per the germline V gene, CDR1 is LNHNV and CDR2 is YYDKDF (reference sequence). In DNA form, the CDR3 reads TGTGCCACCAGCAGAGATGGGAGGGACAGCCTCTTATCTTATGGCTACACCTTC. Protein: CATSRDGRDSLLSYGYTF.

This clonotype occurred many times. The chain carries TRBV29-1 and TRBJ2-7, with TRBD2 identical over 8 bases. This CDR3 has 13 amino acids. The ends lost 6 bases at V and 5 bases at J; junction bases unmatched: 9. CDR1 is SQVTM and CDR2 is ANQGSEA in the germline V gene. CDR3 sequence reads: CSVLSGTNHEQYV. As DNA, the CDR3 is TGCAGCGTGCTTAGCGGGACTAACCACGAGCAGTACGTC.

The CDR3 DNA reads TGCAGTGCTAGAAGAAGCGGGAGGAAAGGGAATGAGCAGTTCTTC. This sequence encodes CSARRSGRKGNEQFF. V and J are TRBV20-1 and TRBJ2-1; the match to TRBD2 covers 9 bases. This CDR3 is built from 15 residues. After removal of 2 bases from V and 7 bases from J, the junction contained 9 bases not matched to a gene. Germline V gives CDR1 DFQATT, CDR2 SNEGSKA (reference sequence).

The chain combines TRBV5-1 with TRBJ2-1; D remains ambiguous. The CDR3 contains 13 residues. V was trimmed by 0 bases and J by 7 bases, leaving 8 bases between them. Germline CDR1 SGHRS, CDR2 YFSETQ. The CDR3 DNA reads as TGCGCCAGCAGCTTGGCCCAAAATAATGAGCAGTTCTTC. Protein product: CASSLAQNNEQFF.

The rearrangement links TRBV7-8 to TRBJ2-7, with 9 bases fitting TRBD2. The CDR3 contains 15 residues. Germline trimming cut 4 bases from V and 1 base from J; bases unmatched to any gene: 5. CDR1 is SGHVS and CDR2 is FQNEAQ in the germline V gene. In DNA, the CDR3 is TGTGCCAGCAGCTCCGGTGGACTAGCGTCCTACGAGCAGTACGTC. Translating it yields CASSSGGLASYEQYV.

This clonotype showed up just a few times. The J gene is TRBJ2-7, the V gene TRBV3-1, with D maybe TRBD1 (6 bases). V lost 1 base to trimming and J lost 3 bases, with 7 bases between them. Germline CDR1 is LGHDT and CDR2 is YNNKEL (reference sequence). This CDR3 has 13 amino acids. CDR3 sequence: CASSQADSYEQYF. CDR3 nucleotides: TGTGCCAGCAGCCAAGCGGACAGCTACGAGCAGTACTTC.

The chain combines TRBV10-3 with TRBJ2-3; tentatively, D is TRBD2 (5 bases). The germline V gene has CDR1 ENHRY and CDR2 SYGVKD. Between the trimmed V and J ends, which lost 3 bases and 6 bases, there was a span of 13 bases. This CDR3 is built from 14 residues. The CDR3 DNA follows: TGTGCCATCAGTGACATAAGCGGTGTGGATACGCAGTATTTT. It translates to CAISDISGVDTQYF.

This clonotype was seen a handful of times. The chain couples TRBV20-1 to TRBJ2-1; TRBD2 matches 9 bases. This CDR3 spans 14 amino acids. V dropped 1 base and J dropped 10; count of bases not matched to a gene: 8. Germline CDR1 DFQATT, CDR2 SNEGSKA (reference sequence). This chain's CDR3 is CSARGGRASQEQFF. CDR3 nucleotides: TGCAGTGCTAGAGGCGGGAGGGCATCTCAGGAGCAGTTCTTC.

The rearrangement uses TRBV12-3 or TRBV12-4 and TRBJ2-3, with D possibly called TRBD1 or TRBD2 (6 bases each). The CDR3 covers 14 residues. Trimming took off 7 bases at V and 4 bases at J, with 15 bases between the two ends. The CDR3 spells CASNRRDIADTQYF. CDR3 in DNA: TGTGCCAGCAATAGGCGGGACATTGCAGATACGCAGTATTTT.

This clonotype has a count of ten or more. V gene TRBV6-5 combines with J gene TRBJ2-3; weak D call: TRBD2 (5 bases). The V and J ends lost 2 bases and 4 bases respectively, with 13 bases between them. Germline CDR1 is MNHEY and CDR2 is SVGAGI. This CDR3 has 15 amino acids. This CDR3 reads CASSYGGSRPDTQYF. The CDR3 DNA reads as TGTGCCAGCAGTTACGGTGGGAGTCGGCCAGATACGCAGTATTTT.

The chain couples TRBV7-2 to TRBJ2-7; D possibly corresponds to TRBD2 (6 bases). V was pared by 7 bases and J by 3 bases, with 13 bases between. CDR3 length equals 13 residues. CDR1 is SGHTA and CDR2 is FQGNSA in the germline V gene. The CDR3 loop reads CASKGPRGYEQYF. The CDR3 nucleotides read TGTGCCAGCAAAGGACCGCGGGGCTACGAGCAGTACTTC.

This clonotype came up a few times. The rearrangement joins TRBV3-1 to TRBJ1-2, with no clear D. The CDR3 extends over 15 amino acids. Germline CDR1 LGHDT, CDR2 YNNKEL (reference sequence). V lost 0 bases and J 5 bases, leaving 13 bases between the germline ends. The CDR3 DNA follows: TGTGCCAGCAGCCAAGAGGGCCTAGCAGGATATGGCTACACCTTC. It specifies CASSQEGLAGYGYTF.

This chain joins TRBV11-1 and TRBJ2-5, with TRBD1 identical over 11 bases. CDR3 length: 17 amino acids. V was clipped by 4 bases and J by 3 bases; unmatched bases: 10. Germline loops: CDR1 SGHAT, CDR2 FQDESV (reference sequence). DNA of the CDR3: TGTGCCAGCAGCTCGTACGGGACAGGGGGGGAAAAAGAGACCCAGTACTTC. Translated, it gives CASSSYGTGGEKETQYF.

The V and J genes are TRBV14 and TRBJ2-3, with 7 bases that match TRBD2. The CDR3 consists of 16 residues. The germline V gene encodes CDR1 SGHDN and CDR2 FVKESK. V was clipped by 1 base and J by 4 bases; unmatched bases: 8. Written as DNA, the CDR3 is TGTGCCAGCAGCCAAGGGGGAGGGCCTCGCGCAGATACGCAGTATTTT. As protein: CASSQGGGPRADTQYF.

The rearrangement joins TRBV6-4 to TRBJ2-3; either TRBD1 or TRBD2 may supply D (6 bases each). The CDR3 runs 15 residues. Germline CDR1 MRHNA, CDR2 SNTAGT. The V gene lost 0 bases and the J gene lost 4 bases, with 11 bases spanning the gap. This chain's CDR3 is CASSDSGGAADTQYF. CDR3 coding DNA: TGTGCCAGCAGTGACTCGGGGGGCGCCGCAGATACGCAGTATTTT.

The V gene is TRBV29-1, the J gene TRBJ1-2; D gene unclear. Germline V gene lookup returns CDR1 SQVTM and CDR2 ANQGSEA. The CDR3 has 14 amino acids. In nucleotides, the CDR3 is TGCACCTATTCCCCCAGTTGGCAGAACTATGGCTACACCTTC. It encodes CTYSPSWQNYGYTF.

This clonotype occurred a few times. The chain uses TRBV5-1 and TRBJ1-4, with 7 bases lining up with TRBD1. The germline V gene encodes CDR1 SGHRS and CDR2 YFSETQ. The CDR3 is 14 amino acids. J was trimmed by 7 bases and V by 0 bases; bases with no gene match: 3. The CDR3 loop reads CASSLEGGGEKLFF. The CDR3 bases are TGCGCCAGCAGCTTGGAAGGGGGCGGTGAAAAACTGTTTTTT. Full variable domain (remainder filled in from reference TRBV5-1 and TRBJ1-4): KAGVTQTPRYLIKTRGQQVTLSCSPISGHRSVSWYQQTPGQGLQFLFEYFSETQRNKGNFPGRFSGRQFSNSRSEMNVSTLELGDSALYLCASSLEGGGEKLFFGSGTQLSVL.

This clonotype was seen a handful of times. This CDR3 is CASSSDLPFHNEQFF. The CDR3 nucleotides read TGTGCCAGCAGCTCAGACCTGCCCTTCCACAATGAGCAGTTCTTC. V gene TRBV7-9 combines with J gene TRBJ2-1; D remains ambiguous. The CDR3 is made up of 15 amino acids. Trimming removed 4 bases at V and 5 bases at J, with 15 bases between. Germline CDR1 and CDR2: SEHNR and FQNEAQ (reference sequence).